Described below is a single T cell receptor (beta chain) sequence and its context. Its antigen is not known. PCR replicates from unsorted PBMC used around 300 ng DNA, and this amount was tens of thousands of T cell genomes. Repertoires were generated with immunoSEQ multiplex PCR, while TCRdb's copy carries only in-frame clones and drops some. The repertoire holds about 470,000 clones, with about 76% as singletons. Unsorted samples drew genomic DNA from roughly 96 million PBMCs. This CDR3 spans 16 amino acids. CDR1 KGHSH and CDR2 LQKENI come from the germline V gene. V lost 3 bases, J lost 6 bases, and 18 bases lay in between. The entry originates in a study of shared clonotypes between healthy human individuals. General observations from the study: Blood was the only sampled material, and tissue repertoires likely differ. Donor clonotype sharing was expected to depend on sequencing depth.

This TCR derives from a woman aged 40 to 50 in good health. Some clones in this sample may be carry-over from other donors' samples. The sequencing input was PBMCs. The rearrangement uses TRBV18 and TRBJ2-1; D assignment may be TRBD1 or TRBD2 (6 bases each). CDR3 bases: TGTGCCAGCTCACCCCTGGACAGCGGGCGGGGCAATGAGCAGTTCTTC. Amino acids: CASSPLDSGRGNEQFF.